The 6 T cell receptor beta chains listed next were all sequenced from one sample in a study of blood T cell repertoires in COVID-19. TCRdb keeps only in-frame clones here, not all; method: immunoSEQ multiplex PCR. The sample holds roughly 380,000 clones, approximately 91% seen once. Sequenced: PBMCs or T cells enriched from blood (not recorded which). These receptors were obtained from a woman aged 25 to 39 who had been exposed to COVID-19.

The chain recombines TRBV30 with TRBJ2-7, with D maybe TRBD2 (5 bases). Per germline, CDR1 GTSNPN and CDR2 SVGIG (reference sequence). The V end lost 0 bases, the J end lost 0 bases, and 9 bases lay between the germline ends. The CDR3 runs 14 residues. The CDR3 DNA sequence: TGTGCCTGGAGTGTAAGAGGGAGCTCCTACGAGCAGTACTTC. This sequence encodes CAWSVRGSSYEQYF.

This clone was recorded only once. V is TRBV12-5 and J is TRBJ1-1, with TRBD1 identical over 7 bases. The length of the CDR3 is 18 residues. Losses at the gene ends were 2 bases for V and 2 bases for J; bases not matched to a gene: 14. Germline loops: CDR1 LGHNT, CDR2 FRNRAP. CDR3: CASGLPSPRQGQNTEAFF. The CDR3 nucleotides read TGTGCTAGTGGTTTGCCCAGCCCCCGACAGGGACAAAACACTGAAGCTTTCTTT. The full variable domain, with the rest looked up from reference TRBV12-5 and TRBJ1-1, is DARVTQTPRHKVTEMGQEVTMRCQPILGHNTVFWYRQTMMQGLELLAYFRNRAPLDDSGMPKDRFSAEMPDATLATLKIQPSEPRDSAVYFCASGLPSPRQGQNTEAFFGQGTRLTVV.

This chain uses TRBV3-1 (or the pseudogene TRBV3-2) with TRBJ2-7; 8 nucleotides line up with TRBD2. The V gene end was trimmed by 1 base and the J gene end by 7 bases; junction bases not matched to a gene: 3. From germline, CDR1 is LGHDT and CDR2 YNNKEL (reference sequence). This CDR3 spans 13 amino acids. CDR3 sequence (DNA): TGTGCCAGCAGCCAAGGGCTAGCGGGTGAGCAGTACTTC. The encoded protein is CASSQGLAGEQYF.

This clone was seen once. The gene calls are TRBV30 and TRBJ2-1; D may be TRBD2 (6 bases). The CDR3 consists of 14 residues. Germline V gene sequence: CDR1 GTSNPN, CDR2 SVGIG (reference sequence). The germline V and J ends were trimmed by 0 bases and 6 bases, with 12 bases remaining between them. The CDR3 protein is CAWSVQTSFNEQFF. The DNA for the CDR3 is TGTGCCTGGAGTGTACAGACTAGTTTCAATGAGCAGTTCTTC.

The V call is TRBV18, the J call TRBJ2-2; no clear D. CDR1 is KGHSH, CDR2 LQKENI, per germline. The CDR3 extends over 13 amino acids. The V and J ends lost 3 bases and 8 bases respectively, with 10 bases between them. The CDR3 DNA follows: TGTGCCAGCTCACCGGAGATATCTGGGGAGCTGTTTTTT. Encoded protein: CASSPEISGELFF. The full variable domain, with the rest looked up from reference TRBV18 and TRBJ2-2, is NAGVMQNPRHLVRRRGQEARLRCSPMKGHSHVYWYRQLPEEGLKFMVYLQKENIIDESGMPKERFSAEFPKEGPSILRIQQVVRGDSAAYFCASSPEISGELFFGEGSRLTVL.

This chain joins TRBV19 and TRBJ2-7; 7 bases are shared with TRBD1. The germline gives CDR1 LNHDA, CDR2 SQIVND (reference sequence). CDR3 size: 14 residues. Germline trimming cut 4 bases from V and 0 bases from J; bases unmatched to any gene: 3. The CDR3 nucleotides are TGTGCCAGTAGTAGGACAGGAAGCTCCTACGAGCAGTACTTC. This sequence encodes CASSRTGSSYEQYF.